Listed below are T cell receptor beta chains from one sample, sequenced in a study of T-cell reconstitution after alpha-beta-depleted transplantation in children. Using its own MiXCR run on the PCR reads, TCRdb lists one record per CDR3 protein. The table lists about 1,000,000 distinct CDR3 sequences, roughly 29% of them singletons. The sequences come from PBMCs, mostly from graft donor cells, collected 360 days after TCRalphabeta/CD19-depleted stem cell transplant. The receptors stem from a boy in the first two years of life who had a stem cell transplant for SCID, so the T cells may come from the graft donor. Both conserved end residues are part of each CDR3. Fields, in order: clone size, D gene, J gene, V gene, CDR3 protein, CDR3 DNA. The D gene is left open where the match is weak. The size field is filled for only some rows; it gives once, few, many or a size class.

.	.	TRBJ2-2	TRBV9	CASSGTGSAGELFF	TGTGCCAGCAGCGGAACAGGCTCGGCCGGGGAGCTGTTTTTT
.	.	TRBJ2-1	TRBV20-1	CSATHVGDEQFF	TGCAGTGCTACGCACGTAGGGGATGAGCAGTTCTTC
.	TRBD1	TRBJ2-7	TRBV5-5	CASSPTGTGGSYEQYF	TGTGCCAGCAGCCCGACGGGGACAGGGGGCTCCTACGAGCAGTACTTC
few	.	TRBJ1-4	TRBV12-3/TRBV12-4	CASSRGNSGEKLFF	TGTGCCAGCAGTAGAGGGAATTCGGGAGAAAAACTGTTTTTT
few	TRBD2	TRBJ2-1	TRBV5-1	CASSLVSRGGPLSYNEQFF	TGCGCCAGCAGCTTGGTTTCGCGGGGGGGCCCCCTATCCTACAATGAGCAGTTCTTC
.	TRBD1	TRBJ2-7	TRBV7-9	CASRQLRGPFSYEQYF	TGTGCCAGCAGGCAGCTCAGGGGGCCATTCTCCTACGAGCAGTACTTC
.	TRBD2	TRBJ2-2	TRBV20-1	CSASQRGVFGELFF	TGCAGTGCTAGTCAACGGGGGGTCTTCGGGGAGCTGTTTTTT
.	.	TRBJ2-7	TRBV6-5	CATGTFYEQYF	TGTGCCACCGGGACATTTTACGAGCAGTACTTC
.	.	TRBJ2-3	TRBV9	CASSAYVSVDTQYF	TGTGCCAGCAGCGCCTACGTCTCGGTAGATACGCAGTATTTT
few	.	TRBJ2-5	TRBV20-1	CSAREPGSGETQYF	TGCAGTGCTAGAGAGCCCGGGAGCGGGGAGACCCAGTACTTC
.	.	TRBJ2-5	TRBV12-3/TRBV12-4	CASSFGGPVRETQYF	TGTGCCAGCAGTTTTGGGGGACCCGTTCGAGAGACCCAGTACTTC
.	.	TRBJ1-2	TRBV7-9	CASSGQYGYTF	TGTGCCAGCAGCGGACAGTATGGCTACACCTTC
few	.	TRBJ2-5	TRBV15	CATSRFGSQEGETQYF	TGTGCCACCAGCAGATTCGGGTCACAGGAGGGGGAGACCCAGTACTTC
few	.	TRBJ2-5	TRBV10-3	CAIMRGQGETQYF	TGTGCCATCATGCGGGGGCAGGGGGAGACCCAGTACTTC
many	TRBD1	TRBJ2-3	TRBV12-3/TRBV12-4	CASSLGQGNTDTQYF	TGTGCCAGCAGTTTGGGACAGGGTAACACAGATACGCAGTATTTT
.	TRBD1	TRBJ2-7	TRBV10-3	CAVNQGVGTDTYEQYF	TGTGCCGTGAACCAAGGAGTGGGGACAGATACCTACGAGCAGTACTTC
.	TRBD2	TRBJ2-2	TRBV6-5	CASNRGGGELFF	TGTGCCAGCAACCGGGGGGGCGGGGAGCTGTTTTTT
.	.	TRBJ1-1	TRBV5-1	CASSLQVWATEAFF	TGCGCCAGCAGCTTGCAGGTCTGGGCCACTGAAGCTTTCTTT
many	.	TRBJ1-5	TRBV5-1	CASSLGTDGQPQHF	TGCGCCAGCAGCTTGGGGACAGACGGGCAGCCCCAGCATTTT
few	.	TRBJ2-1	TRBV28	CASSPRVKGGNEQFF	TGTGCCAGCAGCCCCAGGGTAAAGGGCGGAAATGAGCAGTTCTTC
few	TRBD2	TRBJ2-1	TRBV12-3/TRBV12-4	CASSLGSGVFDEQFF	TGTGCCAGCAGTTTGGGTAGCGGGGTATTCGATGAGCAGTTCTTC
few	.	TRBJ2-7	TRBV20-1	CSAVRGIYEQYF	TGCAGTGCCGTCAGGGGTATCTACGAGCAGTACTTC
.	.	TRBJ2-3	TRBV5-6	CASSQIPEFTDTQYF	TGTGCCAGCAGCCAAATTCCGGAGTTCACAGATACGCAGTATTTT
few	.	TRBJ2-3	TRBV15	CATSNGEPDTQYF	TGTGCCACCAGCAATGGGGAGCCAGATACGCAGTATTTT
few	TRBD2	TRBJ2-1	TRBV7-4	CASSLEVAGDGPEYNEQFF	TGTGCCAGCAGCTTAGAGGTTGCGGGGGACGGACCGGAATACAATGAGCAGTTCTTC
.	.	TRBJ1-6	TRBV6-1	CASTPQGPYNSPLHF	TGTGCCAGCACCCCACAGGGACCCTATAATTCACCCCTCCACTTT
.	TRBD1	TRBJ2-1	TRBV4-3	CASSLRTGLGNEQFF	TGCGCCAGCAGCCTCCGGACAGGGTTAGGGAATGAGCAGTTCTTC
.	.	TRBJ1-4	TRBV5-1	CASSSRSGFDEKLFF	TGCGCCAGCTCCTCTAGGTCCGGGTTTGATGAAAAACTGTTTTTT
.	.	TRBJ1-1	TRBV3-1	CASSQAQGNTEAFF	TGTGCCAGCAGCCAGGCCCAGGGAAACACTGAAGCTTTCTTT
.	.	TRBJ2-7	TRBV20-1	CSARKTYEQYF	TGCAGTGCTAGAAAGACCTACGAGCAGTACTTC
few	.	TRBJ1-5	TRBV4-3	CASSQDESNQPQHF	TGCGCCAGCAGCCAAGATGAGAGCAATCAGCCCCAGCATTTT
few	.	TRBJ2-7	TRBV7-2	CASRRNVDEQYF	TGTGCCAGCAGACGAAACGTTGACGAGCAGTACTTC
.	.	TRBJ2-3	TRBV29-1	CSVEVWTERTDTQYF	TGCAGCGTTGAAGTCTGGACAGAACGCACAGATACGCAGTATTTT
many	.	TRBJ2-2	TRBV4-2	CASSPTSGGLTGELFF	TGTGCCAGCAGCCCGACGTCCGGGGGTTTGACCGGGGAGCTGTTTTTT
few	TRBD2	TRBJ2-5	TRBV3-1	CASSQDLAGGPGGQETQYF	TGTGCCAGCAGCCAAGATCTAGCGGGGGGGCCGGGGGGTCAAGAGACCCAGTACTTC
.	.	TRBJ2-5	TRBV12-3/TRBV12-4	CASSRDTPETQYF	TGTGCCAGCAGTCGGGACACCCCAGAGACCCAGTACTTC
few	TRBD1	TRBJ1-1	TRBV7-9	CASSLGWGQDTEAFF	TGTGCCAGCAGCTTGGGTTGGGGACAGGACACTGAAGCTTTCTTT
.	TRBD1	TRBJ1-5	TRBV28	CASSPGQGGNSNQPQHF	TGTGCCAGCAGTCCGGGACAGGGAGGGAATAGCAATCAGCCCCAGCATTTT
once	TRBD1	TRBJ2-5	TRBV6-5	CASSYSRRTGTETQYF	TGTGCCAGCAGTTACTCGCGCAGGACAGGGACAGAGACCCAGTACTTC
few	.	TRBJ1-3	TRBV3-1	CASSHGGNTIYF	TGTGCCAGCAGCCATGGAGGAAACACCATATATTTT
.	.	TRBJ2-2	TRBV5-1	CASSLGNVGELFF	TGCGCCAGCAGCTTGGGGAACGTCGGGGAGCTGTTTTTT
.	TRBD1	TRBJ2-7	TRBV6-5	CASSYSDRGYHEQYF	TGTGCCAGCAGTTACTCAGACAGGGGTTACCACGAGCAGTACTTC
few	.	TRBJ2-1	TRBV4-3	CASSQDLGVTYNEQFF	TGCGCCAGCAGCCAAGATCTTGGGGTAACCTACAATGAGCAGTTCTTC
.	TRBD1	TRBJ2-5	TRBV7-8	CASGPSTGYQETQYF	TGTGCCAGCGGACCATCGACAGGGTACCAAGAGACCCAGTACTTC
.	.	TRBJ2-3	TRBV9	CASSAEPTTDTQYF	TGTGCCAGCAGCGCCGAGCCGACTACAGATACGCAGTATTTT
many	.	TRBJ2-1	TRBV3-1	CASSQLTTKQFF	TGTGCCAGCAGCCAATTGACAACTAAGCAGTTCTTC
few	.	TRBJ2-7	TRBV29-1	CSVKWGVGEQYF	TGCAGCGTTAAATGGGGAGTAGGCGAGCAGTACTTC
few	TRBD2	TRBJ2-1	TRBV27	CASSFSGGGYNEQFF	TGTGCCAGCTCCTTTAGCGGGGGCGGGTACAATGAGCAGTTCTTC
.	TRBD2	TRBJ2-5	TRBV2	CASSGAGLAGGLKTQYF	TGTGCCAGCAGTGGTGCCGGACTAGCGGGGGGCCTAAAGACCCAGTACTTC
.	TRBD1	TRBJ2-7	TRBV4-2	CASSQGLTGGRYEQYF	TGTGCCAGCAGCCAGGGCCTTACAGGGGGCAGGTACGAGCAGTACTTC
few	.	TRBJ2-7	TRBV20-1	CSAPPGSNYEQYF	TGCAGTGCTCCCCCCGGGTCTAACTACGAGCAGTACTTC
few	TRBD1	TRBJ2-2	TRBV15	CATSRDWGQGAGELFF	TGTGCCACCAGCAGAGATTGGGGACAGGGGGCCGGGGAGCTGTTTTTT
few	.	TRBJ2-1	TRBV9	CASSVRGYNEQFF	TGTGCCAGCAGCGTACGGGGTTACAATGAGCAGTTCTTC
few	.	TRBJ2-5	TRBV7-8	CASSLEPLREFF	TGTGCCAGCAGCTTAGAGCCCCTCCGGGAATTTTTC